The 20 T cell receptor beta chains below all came from one sample that was sequenced in a study of blood T cells in healthy people across ages. Next came a second PCR, run for about 7 to 12 cycles, which used a sample-barcoded 5' primer along with a J-beta primer mix. One entry per CDR3 protein, called by TCRdb with MiXCR from the 5' RACE reads. The table shows about 630,000 distinct CDR3 sequences, with roughly 21% occurring only once. Source material: blood. The receptors come from a man between 65 and 85 years old in good health.

The genes are TRBV2 and TRBJ1-6; maybe TRBD1 (6 bases). Germline CDR1 and CDR2: SNHLY and FYNNEI. V lost 6 bases and J 9 bases, leaving 9 bases between the germline ends. CDR3 length: 12 residues. The CDR3 loop reads CASRAGASPLHF. The CDR3 bases are TGTGCCAGCAGAGCAGGGGCTTCACCCCTCCACTTT.

The chain employs TRBV7-2 and TRBJ2-7; no clear D gene. Germline V gene lookup returns CDR1 SGHTA and CDR2 FQGNSA. The CDR3 runs to 13 residues. V lost 5 bases, J lost 2 bases, and 10 bases lay in between. CDR3 coding DNA: TGTGCCAGCAGCCCCCGAGTGGCCTACGAGCAGTACTTC. Protein: CASSPRVAYEQYF.

The chain joins TRBV28 to TRBJ2-3, with 11 bases matching TRBD2. The CDR3 sequence is 13 residues long. Germline CDR1 is MDHEN and CDR2 is SYDVKM. Trimming removed 8 bases from V and 5 bases from J; junction bases left unmatched: 3. The CDR3 DNA reads TGTGCCAGCTTAGCGGGAGGGGTAGATACGCAGTATTTT. Protein sequence: CASLAGGVDTQYF.

This clonotype showed up just a few times. An end of the junction differs from the germline gene, which may be a read error. The chain couples TRBV6-1 to TRBJ2-3, with TRBD2 matching over 10 bases. The V gene's germline CDR1 is MNHNS and CDR2 SASEGT. The CDR3 runs to 17 residues. For the CDR3, the DNA is TGTGCCAACAGTCCGGGACTAGCGCTGCGGAAGGGAGATACGCAGTATTTT. It translates to CANSPGLALRKGDTQYF.

This chain joins TRBV7-9 and TRBJ2-2; no clear D gene. Germline CDR1 reads SEHNR; CDR2 reads FQNEAQ (reference sequence). The CDR3 contains 9 residues. The V end lost 7 bases, the J end lost 6 bases, and 0 bases lay between the germline ends. The CDR3 DNA is TGTGCCAGCACCGGGGAGCTGTTTTTT. Protein sequence: CASTGELFF.

This clonotype occurred a few times. This chain joins TRBV7-6 and TRBJ2-1, with TRBD2 matching over 11 bases. Germline CDR1 is SGHVS and CDR2 is FNYEAQ. The CDR3 is 18 amino acids. After removal of 1 base from V and 4 bases from J, the junction contained 9 bases not matched to a gene. CDR3 residues: CASSLGNLGTSGYNEQFF. The CDR3 DNA reads as TGTGCCAGCAGCTTAGGGAACCTCGGGACTAGCGGATACAATGAGCAGTTCTTC.

This clonotype was detected ten times or more. The chain recombines TRBV9 with TRBJ2-5; D not resolved. From germline, CDR1 is SGDLS and CDR2 YYNGEE. The length of the CDR3 is 14 residues. The V end was cut by 0 bases, the J end by 2 bases, with 8 bases between. The CDR3 here is CASSVGPYQETQYF. CDR3 bases: TGTGCCAGCAGCGTAGGTCCATATCAAGAGACCCAGTACTTC.

This clonotype has a handful of counts. The CDR3 bases are TGTGCCATCAGTGAAAAGCACAGGGGACAAGAGACCCAGTACTTC. It encodes CAISEKHRGQETQYF. The chain uses TRBV10-3 and TRBJ2-5, with TRBD1 matching 7 bases. J lost 2 bases, V lost 3 bases, and 6 bases had no gene match. The germline V gene has CDR1 ENHRY and CDR2 SYGVKD. The CDR3 has 15 amino acids.

Many counts were recorded for this clonotype. The chain joins TRBV6-5 to TRBJ1-2; TRBD1 matches at 8 bases. Germline values: CDR1 MNHEY, CDR2 SVGAGI. This CDR3 is 13 amino acids long. The junction had 7 bases not matched to a gene; V was cut back by 6 bases and J by 7 bases. The chain's CDR3 is CASSLDRGGGYTF. CDR3 in DNA: TGTGCCAGCAGCCTCGACAGGGGTGGTGGCTACACCTTC.

This clonotype was observed a handful of times. The chain combines TRBV7-9 with TRBJ2-5; D tentatively reads TRBD1 or TRBD2 (5 bases each). There are 14 residues in the CDR3. The V end lost 5 bases, the J end lost 3 bases, and 13 bases lay between the germline ends. The V gene's germline CDR1 is SEHNR and CDR2 FQNEAQ (reference sequence). The CDR3 DNA reads as TGTGCCAGCAGCCGACCGGGACCCAAAGAGACCCAGTACTTC. Protein product: CASSRPGPKETQYF.

This chain joins TRBV10-3 and TRBJ1-1; 11 bases fit TRBD1. From germline, CDR1 is ENHRY and CDR2 SYGVKD. Trimming removed 5 bases from V and 8 bases from J; junction bases left unmatched: 7. The CDR3 loop spans 14 amino acids. Written as DNA, the CDR3 is TGTGCCATCAGTTCCGGGACAGGGGGATCGGAAGCTTTCTTT. Translated, it gives CAISSGTGGSEAFF.

This clonotype has only a few counts. The chain recombines TRBV12-3 or TRBV12-4 with TRBJ2-5, with 8 bases lining up with TRBD2. The CDR3 contains 15 residues. Unmatched junction bases numbered 6, after V lost 2 bases and J lost 4 bases. This chain's CDR3 is CASSLTREGRETQYF. The CDR3 coding sequence is TGTGCCAGCAGTTTAACACGGGAGGGCCGAGAGACCCAGTACTTC.

This clonotype has just a few counts. The rearrangement uses TRBV6-2 or TRBV6-3 and TRBJ2-5, with 8 bases aligning to TRBD1. The J call could be wrong; TRBJ2-1 is a better fit for the DNA end. CDR1 MNHEY and CDR2 SVGEGT come from the germline V gene. The CDR3 runs 15 residues. The CDR3 spells CASRMGQEIYNEQFF. CDR3 DNA sequence: TGTGCCAGCAGGATGGGACAGGAGATTTACAATGAGCAGTTCTTC.

The chain joins TRBV5-1 to TRBJ2-1; 9 nucleotides agree with TRBD1. With V trimmed by 1 base and J by 9 bases, 8 bases remained unmatched. In germline, CDR1 is SGHRS, CDR2 YFSETQ. The CDR3 sequence is 15 residues long. The CDR3 reads CASSLMGQGNSEQFF. CDR3 sequence (DNA): TGCGCCAGCAGCTTGATGGGACAGGGAAACAGTGAGCAGTTCTTC.

The chain employs TRBV5-1 and TRBJ2-5; 10 nucleotides line up with TRBD2. The V gene's germline CDR1 is SGHRS and CDR2 YFSETQ. V lost 0 bases to trimming and J lost 5 bases; unmatched junction nucleotides: 7. This CDR3 has 16 amino acids. CDR3 region: CASSLGPSGSSETQYF. The CDR3, as DNA: TGCGCCAGCAGCTTGGGCCCTAGCGGGAGTTCGGAGACCCAGTACTTC.

On this clonotype itself: Relative to the germline gene, one junction end is altered; a read error may explain this. V is TRBV12-3 or TRBV12-4 and J is TRBJ2-2; D not resolved. This CDR3 region has 11 residues. The CDR3 coding sequence is TGTGCCAGCCGTTTTGCCGGGGAGCTGTTTTTT. Encoded protein: CASRFAGELFF.

In its sample, this clonotype was seen once. This chain uses TRBV14 with TRBJ1-5, with D tentatively TRBD1 (5 bases). CDR1 SGHDN and CDR2 FVKESK come from the germline V gene. The CDR3 contains 15 residues. Trimming removed 0 bases from V and 7 bases from J, with 13 bases in between. CDR3 sequence (DNA): TGTGCCAGCAGCCAAGACAGGGAGAAGGAACAGCCCCAGCATTTT. As protein: CASSQDREKEQPQHF.

The sample holds a few counts of this clonotype. This chain connects TRBV14 to TRBJ2-2; the match to TRBD2 covers 9 bases. The germline V gene has CDR1 SGHDN and CDR2 FVKESK. There are 15 residues in the CDR3. V was pared by 2 bases and J by 4 bases, with 2 bases of the junction left unmatched. CDR3 protein: CASSQRLAVTGELFF. In nucleotides, the CDR3 is TGTGCCAGCAGCCAACGACTAGCGGTCACCGGGGAGCTGTTTTTT.

This clonotype was observed a handful of times. The V call is TRBV5-6, the J call TRBJ1-4, with 12 bases identical to TRBD1. CDR3 length: 16 amino acids. Unmatched junction bases numbered 4, after V lost 0 bases and J lost 7 bases. The V gene's germline CDR1 is SGHDT and CDR2 YYEEEE. CDR3 nucleotide sequence: TGTGCCAGCAGCTTGGGGTGGGACAGGGGGCCTGAAAAACTGTTTTTT. It yields the protein CASSLGWDRGPEKLFF.

The CDR3 DNA reads TGCGCCAGCAGCTTGGCCCCCACAGGGATAGCCAAAAACATTCAGTACTTC. Its translation is CASSLAPTGIAKNIQYF. The J gene is TRBJ2-4, the V gene TRBV5-1, with D tentatively TRBD1 (6 bases). V was cut by 0 bases and J by 0 bases, with 13 bases left in between. The germline gives CDR1 SGHRS, CDR2 YFSETQ. CDR3 length: 17 residues.